This T cell receptor beta chain was identified during a study of CD8+ T cells in alopecia areata. cDNA reverse transcribed from extracted RNA served as the sequencing template. The data were produced by immunoSEQ multiplex PCR, yet TCRdb's version contains in-frame clones alone and is incomplete. The data show 150,000 to 180,000 clones, 45% to 60% seen once. The CDR3 covers 14 residues. Germline V gene lookup returns CDR1 GTSNPN and CDR2 SVGIG (reference sequence). Trimming took 5 bases from V and 0 from J, leaving 12 bases between them. The TCR sequence derives from a human donor with alopecia areata. The source material was CD8+ T cells sorted from blood, sampled at week 0. The chain has TRBV30 and TRBJ2-3; a weak D match, TRBD2 (5 bases). The CDR3 coding sequence is TGTGCCTGGGGAGACGGGGTGAGCACAGATACGCAGTATTTT. This encodes CAWGDGVSTDTQYF.